Listed below are T cell receptor beta chains from one sample, sequenced in a study of blood T cells in healthy people across ages. TCRdb reanalysed the 5' RACE reads using MiXCR and keeps one entry per CDR3 protein. The table records 600,000 or so distinct CDR3 sequences, around 50% of them present only once. Sequenced: blood. Every receptor here comes from an elderly man in good health. The CDR3 runs from the conserved cysteine through the conserved F or W. D genes are given only for firm matches. Not all rows give a size; the values are once, few, many and, for expanded clones, a class.

>-|TRBJ2-7|-|21|TRBV5-1
CASRTEFAAMGDGRHSYEQYF
TGCGCCAGCCGTACCGAGTTTGCCGCCATGGGGGACGGCCGGCACTCCTACGAGCAGTACTTC
>TRBD1|TRBJ2-1|few|15|TRBV4-3
CASSQGTGGSDEQFF
TGCGCCAGCAGCCAAGGGACAGGGGGCAGCGATGAGCAGTTCTTC
>-|TRBJ2-3|once|17|TRBV5-8
CASSLVPTGMRTDTQYF
TGTGCCAGCAGCTTGGTTCCCACAGGGATGCGCACAGATACGCAGTATTTT
>-|TRBJ1-6|few|12|TRBV2
CASGREGSPLHF
TGTGCCAGCGGCAGGGAAGGCTCACCCCTCCACTTT
>TRBD2|TRBJ2-5|few|15|TRBV7-7
CASSFGLAEQETQYF
TGTGCTAGCAGCTTCGGTCTAGCGGAGCAAGAGACCCAGTACTTC
>TRBD1|TRBJ2-3|few|13|TRBV12-3/TRBV12-4
CASRRTGADTQYF
TGTGCCAGCAGGAGGACAGGAGCAGATACGCAGTATTTT
>TRBD1|TRBJ2-5|many|16|TRBV7-9
CASSSPTGTGTETQYF
TGTGCCAGCAGCTCCCCTACCGGGACAGGGACAGAGACCCAGTACTTC
>TRBD2|TRBJ2-7|-|14|TRBV20-1
CSARSIAGSYEQYF
TGCAGTGCTAGATCAATAGCGGGATCCTACGAGCAGTACTTC
>-|TRBJ2-2|few|12|TRBV6-6
CASSYAGGELFF
TGTGCCAGCAGTTATGCGGGCGGGGAGCTGTTTTTT
>-|TRBJ1-2|-|17|TRBV7-2
CASSLYLSGGAGYGYTF
TGTGCCAGCAGCTTATATCTCTCGGGGGGCGCTGGCTATGGCTACACCTTC
>TRBD1|TRBJ1-5|-|14|TRBV20-1
CSARTGELSQPQHF
TGCAGTGCAAGGACAGGGGAACTCAGCCAGCCCCAGCATTTT
>TRBD2|TRBJ2-7|-|15|TRBV7-2
CASSRTSGSSYEQYF
TGTGCCAGCAGCCGGACTAGCGGGAGCTCCTACGAGCAGTACTTC
>TRBD2|TRBJ2-7|-|13|TRBV20-1
CSVPGGGHYEQYF
TGCAGTGTTCCGGGAGGCGGACACTACGAGCAGTACTTC
>-|TRBJ2-7|many|14|TRBV6-6
CASSYGDLPSEQYF
TGTGCCAGCAGTTACGGGGACCTGCCCTCCGAGCAGTACTTC
>-|TRBJ2-7|-|14|TRBV7-2
CASRVQSSVYEQYF
TGTGCCAGCAGGGTGCAATCCTCCGTCTACGAGCAGTACTTC
>TRBD1|TRBJ1-1|-|15|TRBV7-2
CASSPQTGTGTEAFF
TGTGCCAGCAGCCCCCAGACAGGGACGGGGACTGAAGCTTTCTTT
>-|TRBJ2-7|-|12|TRBV7-2
CASSYQGSEQYF
TGTGCCAGCAGCTACCAAGGGTCCGAGCAGTACTTC
>TRBD1|TRBJ2-1|-|15|TRBV7-9
CACSSTGGTYNEQFF
TGTGCCTGCAGCTCGACAGGGGGCACCTACAATGAGCAGTTCTTC
>TRBD1|TRBJ2-7|-|15|TRBV5-1
CASSSDRGEDYEQYF
TGCGCCAGCAGCTCCGACAGGGGGGAAGACTACGAGCAGTACTTC
>TRBD1|TRBJ2-1|many|13|TRBV6-2/TRBV6-3
CAIDRGAYNEQFF
TGTGCCATAGACAGGGGGGCCTACAATGAGCAGTTCTTC
>-|TRBJ2-7|-|13|TRBV27
CASGLGGSYEQYF
TGTGCCAGCGGCCTTGGGGGCTCCTACGAGCAGTACTTC
>TRBD1|TRBJ2-7|few|15|TRBV4-3
CASSQGTGPDYEQYF
TGCGCCAGCAGCCAAGGGACAGGACCCGACTACGAGCAGTACTTC
>-|TRBJ1-3|-|17|TRBV7-9
CASSYPLSGISGNTIYF
TGTGCCAGCAGCTACCCGCTATCGGGAATCTCTGGAAACACCATATATTTT
>TRBD2|TRBJ2-3|-|17|TRBV20-1
CSASRLSGGEHTDTQYF
TGCAGTGCTAGTCGCCTTAGCGGGGGGGAGCACACAGATACGCAGTATTTT
>-|TRBJ2-5|-|15|TRBV5-1
CASRDPSQQLNEQYF
TGCGCCAGCAGGGACCCCAGCCAGCAGCTCAATGAGCAGTACTTC
>TRBD1|TRBJ2-7|-|16|TRBV5-1
CASSLGSGQGHYEQYF
TGCGCCAGCAGCTTGGGATCTGGACAGGGCCACTACGAGCAGTACTTC
>TRBD2|TRBJ2-1|many|15|TRBV6-6
CASSLLAGGHNEQFF
TGTGCCAGCAGTCTACTAGCGGGGGGCCACAATGAGCAGTTCTTC
>-|TRBJ1-1|once|13|TRBV20-1
CSARTEGKTEAFF
TGCAGTGCCCGGACAGAGGGGAAAACTGAAGCTTTCTTT
>TRBD1|TRBJ2-2|-|14|TRBV6-4
CASSDSTGAGELFF
TGTGCCAGCAGTGACTCGACAGGGGCCGGGGAGCTGTTTTTT
>TRBD1|TRBJ2-5|-|13|TRBV20-1
CSHSGQSYNEQYF
TGCAGCCACTCGGGACAGTCATACAATGAGCAGTACTTC
>-|TRBJ2-3|-|15|TRBV29-1
CSVTPRAKGSDTQYF
TGCAGCGTTACCCCTAGGGCCAAGGGTTCAGATACGCAGTATTTT
>TRBD2|TRBJ2-1|few|13|TRBV29-1
CSVEQRGWNEQFF
TGCAGCGTTGAACAGCGGGGGTGGAATGAGCAGTTCTTC
>TRBD2|TRBJ2-1|few|16|TRBV9
CASSVDGGNFYNEQFF
TGTGCCAGCAGCGTAGACGGGGGGAATTTCTACAATGAGCAGTTCTTC
>-|TRBJ2-3|many|13|TRBV29-1
CSVQTVFTDTQYF
TGCAGCGTCCAGACCGTTTTCACAGATACGCAGTATTTT
>-|TRBJ2-4|-|15|TRBV11-2
CASSLYDPRGNIQYF
TGTGCCAGCAGCTTATATGACCCTCGAGGGAACATTCAGTACTTC
>TRBD2|TRBJ2-4|few|13|TRBV20-1
CSARVPRGEEQYF
TGCAGTGCTAGAGTCCCGCGGGGGGAAGAGCAGTACTTC
>TRBD1|TRBJ1-1|many|14|TRBV6-6
CASRRQGRNTEAFF
TGTGCCAGCAGGAGACAGGGGCGGAACACTGAAGCTTTCTTT
>TRBD1|TRBJ2-7|-|13|TRBV7-2
CASSQDRALEQYF
TGTGCCAGCAGCCAGGACAGGGCCCTCGAGCAGTACTTC
>-|TRBJ2-2|-|16|TRBV24-1
CATSDHPGRHTGELFF
TGTGCCACCAGTGATCATCCCGGGAGACACACCGGGGAGCTGTTTTTT
>-|TRBJ2-7|few|12|TRBV7-2
CASSRPFSEQYF
TGTGCCAGCAGCCGCCCCTTCTCCGAGCAGTACTTC
>TRBD2|TRBJ2-1|few|14|TRBV18
CASSVVAGPNEQFF
TGTGCCAGCTCAGTGGTAGCGGGACCCAATGAGCAGTTCTTC
>-|TRBJ2-7|once|13|TRBV7-2
CASSSQGNYEQYF
TGTGCCAGCTCTTCTCAGGGGAACTACGAGCAGTACTTC
>TRBD1|TRBJ1-4|-|15|TRBV7-2
CASSPRQGAHEKLFF
TGTGCCAGCAGCCCACGACAGGGGGCCCATGAAAAACTGTTTTTT
>TRBD2|TRBJ2-7|few|15|TRBV7-2
CASSWILAIGYEQYF
TGTGCCAGCAGCTGGATACTAGCGATCGGGTACGAGCAGTACTTC
>-|TRBJ2-5|-|15|TRBV20-1
CSARGGRPNQETQYF
TGCAGTGCTAGAGGGGGGAGACCTAACCAAGAGACCCAGTACTTC
>-|TRBJ2-2|-|15|TRBV7-8
CASSLAAEGTGELFF
TGTGCCAGCAGCTTAGCGGCCGAGGGCACCGGGGAGCTGTTTTTT
>-|TRBJ2-7|-|10|TRBV20-1
CSASRYEQYF
TGCAGTGCTAGCCGGTACGAGCAGTACTTC
>-|TRBJ1-2|-|16|TRBV27
CASRTHSPGANYGYTF
TGTGCCAGCAGAACTCACTCACCGGGAGCTAACTATGGCTACACCTTC